This T cell receptor beta chain was obtained from a study of shared clonotypes between healthy human individuals. The wider study: Aged 18 to 49, the donors were a couple of women and a few men. Every donor yielded three CD4 naive, three CD4 memory, two CD8 naive and one CD8 memory plate. General observations from the study: Incomplete sequencing of sorted subsets was indicated by rarefaction despite large depth.

Germline CDR1 LGHNA, CDR2 YNFKEQ. The germline V and J ends were trimmed by 3 bases and 1 base, with 19 bases remaining between them. The CDR3 extends over 17 amino acids. There were no recent acute infections or vaccinations among the donors, who were healthy HIV-negative adults. Worth noting for this clone: The antigen is not known.

Only in-frame clones appear in the TCRdb table, and some are missing; sequencing was by immunoSEQ multiplex PCR. The sample yields around 1.1 million clones, approximately 80% seen once. This clonotype was obtained from a man between 18 and 29 years old in good health. Some clones in this sample may be carry-over from other donors' samples. The J gene is TRBJ2-7, the V gene TRBV4-2; tentatively, D is TRBD1 or TRBD2 (5 bases each). The sequencing input was memory CD4+ T cells from PBMCs. Documented subset: CD45RA-negative fraction. Here the CDR3 DNA reads TGTGCCAGCAGCCATACCCCCGGAAGGGACGGTTCCTACGAGCAGTACTTC. Translating it yields CASSHTPGRDGSYEQYF.